These 19 T cell receptor beta chains share one sample of origin, sequenced in a study of T cell changes during pregnancy in multiple sclerosis. The assay was immunoSEQ multiplex PCR, and TCRdb's table has in-frame clones only and misses some. The repertoire holds about 17,000 clones, with about 90% as singletons. The sequences come from CD8+ T cells from peripheral blood mononuclear cells, collected in the third trimester of pregnancy. The origin of the receptors is a female donor in good health, enrolled as a control in a pregnancy study.

The rearrangement links TRBV6-6 to TRBJ2-7; 10 bases are shared with TRBD2. This CDR3 spans 14 amino acids. Losses at the gene ends were 6 bases for V and 3 bases for J; bases not matched to a gene: 5. Germline values: CDR1 MNHNY, CDR2 SVGAGI (reference sequence). Written as DNA, the CDR3 is TGTGCCAGCAGGCCGGGACTAGCGATCTACGAGCAGTACTTC. Its translation: CASRPGLAIYEQYF.

DNA of the CDR3: TGTGCCAGCAGTTTAACGGGGAGCACTGAAGCTTTCTTT. The encoded protein is CASSLTGSTEAFF. The chain recombines TRBV27 with TRBJ1-1; no reliable D call. The V end was cut by 2 bases, the J end by 4 bases, with 8 bases between. The CDR3 is 13 residues long. Per germline, CDR1 MNHEY and CDR2 SMNVEV (reference sequence).

The chain carries TRBV7-2 and TRBJ1-5, with D unresolved. Germline V gene data show CDR1 as SGHTA and CDR2 as FQGNSA. The CDR3 sequence is 14 residues long. Trimming shortened V by 3 bases and J by 6 bases, and 12 bases separated the two germline ends. CDR3 protein: CASSFRGGGQPQHF. The CDR3 region has the DNA TGTGCCAGCAGCTTTCGAGGAGGCGGTCAGCCCCAGCATTTT.

The rearrangement links TRBV19 to TRBJ1-2; 12 bases line up with TRBD1. After removal of 5 bases from V and 5 bases from J, the junction contained 6 bases not matched to a gene. The CDR3 runs to 15 residues. In germline, CDR1 is LNHDA, CDR2 SQIVND (reference sequence). The CDR3 loop is CASSSGTGGLYGYTF. As DNA, the CDR3 is TGTGCCAGTAGTTCGGGGACAGGGGGCTTGTATGGCTACACCTTC.

The chain combines TRBV5-1 with TRBJ2-1; 10 bases map to TRBD1. The CDR3 loop spans 19 amino acids. Germline V gene data show CDR1 as SGHRS and CDR2 as YFSETQ. J was trimmed by 7 bases and V by 4 bases; bases with no gene match: 20. The CDR3 DNA reads TGCGCCAGCAGCCTAAGATCCGTAAAGATGACAGGGGGCGGGAATGAGCAGTTCTTC. As protein: CASSLRSVKMTGGGNEQFF.

The sample holds one count of this clone. The chain recombines TRBV19 with TRBJ1-1; perhaps TRBD1 as D (5 bases). In germline, CDR1 is LNHDA, CDR2 SQIVND (reference sequence). The CDR3 covers 15 residues. Between the trimmed V and J ends, which lost 3 bases and 0 bases, there was a span of 11 bases. The CDR3 here is CASSITHRLNTEAFF. DNA of the CDR3: TGTGCCAGTAGTATCACCCACAGGTTGAACACTGAAGCTTTCTTT.

The CDR3 here is CASTPARGILYNEQFF. CDR3 sequence (DNA): TGTGCCAGCACCCCGGCCCGGGGGATCCTCTACAATGAGCAGTTCTTC. This chain connects TRBV12-1 to TRBJ2-1; the table's D gene call, TRBD2, was not cross checked with the DNA. TRBV12-1 is a listed pseudogene. The CDR3 spans 16 residues.

CDR3 in DNA: TGTGCCAGCAGTGAAGGCGTAGCGGGAGGGCCGAAGACCCAGTACTTC. This encodes CASSEGVAGGPKTQYF. The chain carries TRBV6-1 and TRBJ2-5; TRBD2 matches at 11 bases. In germline, CDR1 is MNHNS, CDR2 SASEGT. Trimming at V came to 1 base and at J to 6 bases, leaving 7 bases not matched to a gene. The length of the CDR3 is 16 residues.

CDR3 amino acids: CASSYLAESTEAFF. CDR3 DNA: TGTGCCAGCAGTTATCTCGCAGAAAGCACTGAAGCTTTCTTT. The chain recombines TRBV6-5 with TRBJ1-1; no clear D gene. Trimming stripped 3 bases from V and 4 bases from J, with 12 bases between. This CDR3 is built from 14 residues. In germline, CDR1 is MNHEY, CDR2 SVGAGI.

The V call is TRBV5-8, the J call TRBJ2-1, with TRBD1 matching 7 bases. CDR1 is SGHTS, CDR2 YDEGEE, per germline. This CDR3 has 14 amino acids. Trimming at V came to 0 bases and at J to 7 bases, leaving 4 bases not matched to a gene. CDR3 sequence (DNA): TGTGCCAGCAGCTTGGACAGGGGCGGGAATGAGCAGTTCTTC. Translation: CASSLDRGGNEQFF.

The J gene is TRBJ2-7, the V gene TRBV7-2, with D possibly being TRBD1 (7 bases). The CDR3 length is 15 residues. Germline assignment: CDR1 SGHTA and CDR2 FQGNSA. V was trimmed by 2 bases and J by 5 bases, leaving 16 bases between them. Here the CDR3 DNA reads TGTGCCAGCAGCTTACAGGGGGGCACCGGAGACGAGCAGTACTTC. This sequence encodes CASSLQGGTGDEQYF.

The V gene is TRBV28, the J gene TRBJ2-1, with 8 bases lining up with TRBD1. V lost 2 bases, J lost 6 bases, and 0 bases stayed unmatched. The germline gives CDR1 MDHEN, CDR2 SYDVKM. The CDR3 length is 13 residues. The CDR3 is CASSLDRGNEQFF. The CDR3 DNA sequence: TGTGCCAGCAGTTTAGACAGGGGCAATGAGCAGTTCTTC.

The chain employs TRBV15 and TRBJ2-7; perhaps TRBD1 as D (6 bases). Germline CDR1 reads LNHNV; CDR2 reads YYDKDF (reference sequence). This CDR3 comprises 15 residues. V dropped 7 bases and J dropped 3 bases, with 19 bases sitting between them. The CDR3 DNA follows: TGTGCCACCAACGATAAGACGGACAGCCGCTACGAGCAGTACTTC. Translating it yields CATNDKTDSRYEQYF.

The V gene is TRBV4-1, the J gene TRBJ2-3; 12 bases are a match to TRBD2. The CDR3 extends over 19 amino acids. V lost 1 base and J lost 1; bases outside the gene matches: 9. Germline CDR1 is MGHRA and CDR2 is YSYEKL. The CDR3, as DNA: TGCGCCAGCAGCCAAGTGTACCTAGCGGGGGGGCAGGGCACAGATACGCAGTATTTT. As protein: CASSQVYLAGGQGTDTQYF.

The V gene is TRBV7-9, the J gene TRBJ2-7, with 12 bases that match TRBD2. CDR1 and CDR2 from the germline V gene are SEHNR and FQNEAQ (reference sequence). The ends lost 5 bases at V and 3 bases at J; junction bases unmatched: 5. The CDR3 loop spans 15 amino acids. The CDR3 sequence: CASSTTTSGSYEQYF. The DNA of the CDR3 is TGTGCCAGCAGCACAACGACTAGCGGGAGCTACGAGCAGTACTTC.

The chain joins TRBV6-4 to TRBJ2-3; 8 positions agree with TRBD2. J was trimmed by 2 bases and V by 8 bases; bases with no gene match: 9. Germline-derived CDR1 and CDR2 are MRHNA and SNTAGT. This CDR3 is built from 15 residues. The CDR3: CASASGTRHTDTQYF. CDR3 nucleotide sequence: TGTGCCAGCGCCTCCGGGACTAGACACACAGATACGCAGTATTTT.

This clone showed up just a few times. The chain couples TRBV19 to TRBJ1-1, with D perhaps TRBD1 (5 bases). This CDR3 region has 11 residues. With 7 bases removed from V and 10 bases from J, the gap between germline ends came to 13 bases. The germline CDR1 and CDR2 sequences are LNHDA and SQIVND (reference sequence). The CDR3 bases are TGTGCCAGTATCATGGGGCGCCGAGCTTTCTTT. It encodes CASIMGRRAFF.

Only one count was recorded for this clone. The V call is TRBV10-2, the J call TRBJ1-1, with no clear D. CDR1 WSHSY and CDR2 SAAADI come from the germline V gene. CDR3 size: 12 residues. Deletions cut 4 bases from V and 1 base from J, with 4 bases between. CDR3 nucleotide sequence: TGCGCCAGCAGTGTGAGGAACACTGAAGCTTTCTTT. It yields the protein CASSVRNTEAFF.

This rearrangement joins TRBV10-3 to TRBJ2-1; the D gene is possibly TRBD2 (6 bases). The CDR3 has 12 amino acids. Germline values: CDR1 ENHRY, CDR2 SYGVKD. Trimming shortened V by 4 bases and J by 5 bases, and 6 bases separated the two germline ends. CDR3 sequence (DNA): TGTGCCATCAGTGGGGGGGACAATGAGCAGTTCTTC. Translation gives CAISGGDNEQFF.